The sample holds one count of the clone carrying this TCR beta chain. This entry is derived from a study of blood T cell repertoires in COVID-19. Study details: Material from acute and convalescent COVID-19 was sourced from the United States, Italy and Spain.

Using immunoSEQ multiplex PCR, the repertoire was profiled, and TCRdb retains in-frame clones only, with some absent. This table holds a few hundred thousand clones, about 90% found once. Sequencing used peripheral blood. This clonotype originated in a man between 18 and 29 years old with COVID-19, enrolled during active disease.

Written as DNA, the CDR3 is TGCAGCGTTGAAGCTCACATCTCAGAGACCCAGTACTTC. Translated: CSVEAHISETQYF. The gene calls are TRBV29-1 and TRBJ2-5; D remains ambiguous. The CDR3 runs 13 residues. V was trimmed by 1 base and J by 4 bases, leaving 10 bases between them. The germline V gene encodes CDR1 SQVTM and CDR2 ANQGSEA.